This T cell receptor (beta chain) was captured in a study of blood T cell repertoires in COVID-19. Trimming removed 5 bases from V and 7 bases from J; junction bases left unmatched: 13. This CDR3 contains 15 residues. Germline CDR1 is SGHTA and CDR2 is FQGNSA. Using immunoSEQ multiplex PCR, the repertoire was profiled, and TCRdb retains in-frame clones only, with some absent. The sample lists tens of thousands of clones; about 89% were seen once. This sequence originates from a woman aged 70 to 79 with acute or convalescent COVID-19. The chain couples TRBV7-2 to TRBJ2-5; 7 nucleotides line up with TRBD1. The source material was peripheral blood. CDR3 nucleotides: TGTGCCAGCAGCGTTCCCGGGACAGCCTTAGGGACCCAGTACTTC. Protein product: CASSVPGTALGTQYF.